These 22 T cell receptor beta chains originate from one sample sequenced in a study of CD8+CD57+ T cells in acquired aplastic anemia. It was patients with CD8+CD57+ cell expansion by flow cytometry who were chosen for sequencing. CDR3 and TCR beta VDJ profiling relied on genomic DNA as the template. MiXCR, applied by TCRdb to the reads, yields one record per CDR3 protein. The sample shows some 170,000 distinct CDR3 sequences, about 64% of them seen only once. Sample: sorted CD4+, CD8+, or CD8+CD57+ T cells (not recorded which) from PBMCs. These receptor sequences come from a human donor with aplastic anemia.

The chain is built from TRBV2 and TRBJ2-1; 7 bases agree with TRBD1. With V trimmed by 6 bases and J by 5 bases, 13 bases remained unmatched. Germline CDR1 and CDR2: SNHLY and FYNNEI. CDR3 length equals 16 residues. For the CDR3, the DNA is TGTGCCAGCAGCAAAAGTTCCGGGACAGTTAACAATGAGCAGTTCTTC. This translates into CASSKSSGTVNNEQFF.

This clonotype has a handful of counts. This chain connects TRBV11-2 to TRBJ2-2; TRBD2 might be the D (6 bases). Germline V gene data show CDR1 as SGHAT and CDR2 as FQNNGV. V was clipped by 0 bases and J by 8 bases, with 10 bases between them. The CDR3 runs 14 residues. The CDR3: CASSLDFGGGELFF. The CDR3 DNA follows: TGTGCCAGCAGCTTAGATTTCGGGGGAGGGGAGCTGTTTTTT. Variable domain in full (rest from reference TRBV11-2 and TRBJ2-2): EAGVAQSPRYKIIEKRQSVAFWCNPISGHATLYWYQQILGQGPKLLIQFQNNGVVDDSQLPKDRFSAERLKGVDSTLKIQPAKLEDSAVYLCASSLDFGGGELFFGEGSRLTVL.

V and J are TRBV2 and TRBJ2-7; no definite D call. The CDR3 extends over 13 amino acids. The V end lost 6 bases, the J end lost 5 bases, and 14 bases lay between the germline ends. Per germline, CDR1 SNHLY and CDR2 FYNNEI. The CDR3 nucleotides read TGTGCCAGCAGGGCGACTCGTGCCCACGAGCAGTACTTC. Its protein product is CASRATRAHEQYF.

The chain employs TRBV5-1 and TRBJ1-5; 9 bases fit TRBD1. V shed 4 bases, J shed 1 base, and the junction held 3 bases outside the gene matches. Germline values: CDR1 SGHRS, CDR2 YFSETQ. CDR3 size: 15 residues. As DNA, the CDR3 is TGCGCCAGCAGCAAGGGACAGGGAAGCAATCAGCCCCAGCATTTT. Amino acids: CASSKGQGSNQPQHF.

The chain joins TRBV7-9 to TRBJ2-3, with no clear D. The CDR3 has 13 amino acids. Trimming removed 3 bases at V and 2 bases at J, with 6 bases between. Germline V lookup: CDR1 SEHNR, CDR2 FQNEAQ (reference sequence). The CDR3 nucleotides are TGTGCCAGCAGCTTGTCGCCCACAGATACGCAGTATTTT. This codes for CASSLSPTDTQYF.

Comments on this clonotype: Germline is not matched at one junction end, which may reflect a read error. The chain links TRBV7-2 to TRBJ2-1; 8 nucleotides agree with TRBD2. Germline CDR1 reads SGHTA; CDR2 reads FQGNSA. There are 14 residues in the CDR3. DNA for the CDR3: TGTGCCAGCAGCCTAGCGGGTACCTTTAATGAGCAGTTCTTC. Encoded protein: CASSLAGTFNEQFF.

This chain uses TRBV6-5 with TRBJ1-2; D call uncertain. The CDR3 covers 13 residues. Germline loops: CDR1 MNHEY, CDR2 SVGAGI. The V gene lost 0 bases and the J gene lost 8 bases, with 10 bases spanning the gap. CDR3 sequence: CASSYSRSGGYTF. The CDR3 DNA is TGTGCCAGCAGTTACTCGAGGTCGGGGGGCTACACCTTC.

This clonotype has a handful of counts. The chain has TRBV7-3 and TRBJ2-5; possibly TRBD2 for D (6 bases). Trimming took off 2 bases at V and 2 bases at J, with 12 bases between the two ends. The CDR3 has 15 amino acids. The germline V gene has CDR1 SGHTA and CDR2 FQGTGA. CDR3 sequence: CASSLGAGLQETQYF. The CDR3 DNA reads TGTGCCAGCAGCTTAGGCGCGGGGCTACAAGAGACCCAGTACTTC. Drawing the rest from reference TRBV7-3 and TRBJ2-5, the complete variable domain is GAGVSQTPSNKVTEKGKYVELRCDPISGHTALYWYRQSLGQGPEFLIYFQGTGAADDSGLPNDRFFAVRPEGSVSTLKIQRTERGDSAVYLCASSLGAGLQETQYFGPGTRLLVL.

Worth noting for this clonotype: At one boundary the junction diverges from the germline segment, which might be a read error. The chain joins TRBV6-9 to TRBJ2-7; the D is unclear. This CDR3 has 12 amino acids. Germline values: CDR1 MNHGY, CDR2 SVAAGI. DNA for the CDR3: TGCGCCAGCAGTGAGCAGTCCTACGAGCAGTACTTC. It is translated as CASSEQSYEQYF.

In regard to this clonotype: At one boundary the junction diverges from the germline segment, which might be a read error. This sequence joins TRBV12-3 or TRBV12-4 and TRBJ2-7; no firm D call. CDR3 size: 12 residues. The CDR3 DNA reads TGTGCCAGCAGCCAGGTTGAGGACGAGCAGAACTTC. This codes for CASSQVEDEQNF.

This clonotype was counted once. CDR3 loop: CASSLGAGNTIYF. CDR3 sequence (DNA): TGTGCCAGCAGTTTGGGTGCTGGAAACACCATATATTTT. The chain combines TRBV12-3 or TRBV12-4 with TRBJ1-3; no firm D call. The CDR3 loop spans 13 amino acids. V shed 3 bases and J shed 2 bases, with 5 bases lying between them.

The chain combines TRBV24-1 with TRBJ2-1; TRBD1 agrees at 8 bases. This CDR3 is 13 amino acids long. V shed 7 bases, J shed 8 bases, and the junction held 6 bases outside the gene matches. Germline CDR1 KGHDR, CDR2 SFDVKD. The CDR3 is CATRQGARDEQFF. The CDR3 DNA reads as TGTGCCACCAGGCAGGGGGCTCGCGATGAGCAGTTCTTC.

This clonotype was counted once. V is TRBV19 and J is TRBJ2-5; 9 nucleotides match TRBD1. Trimming removed 6 bases from V and 4 bases from J; junction bases left unmatched: 6. CDR1 is LNHDA, CDR2 SQIVND, per germline (reference sequence). The CDR3 has 14 amino acids. DNA for the CDR3: TGTGCCAGTAGCCTCACGGGACAGGGAGAGACCCAGTACTTC. Residues: CASSLTGQGETQYF.

The V call is TRBV5-1, the J call TRBJ2-3; weak D call: TRBD1 (6 bases). This CDR3 has 15 amino acids. From germline, CDR1 is SGHRS and CDR2 YFSETQ. Trimming stripped 1 base from V and 1 base from J, with 10 bases between. The CDR3 sequence: CASSLSAGGTDTQYF. The CDR3 DNA is TGCGCCAGCAGCTTGTCGGCAGGGGGCACAGATACGCAGTATTTT.

This clonotype came up once. This chain joins TRBV2 and TRBJ2-3; TRBD2 matches 7 bases. Per the germline V gene, CDR1 is SNHLY and CDR2 is FYNNEI. Trimming at V came to 8 bases and at J to 0 bases, leaving 11 bases not matched to a gene. This CDR3 is 16 amino acids long. The CDR3 sequence is CASPDWTRRSTDTQYF. Written as DNA, the CDR3 is TGTGCCAGCCCAGACTGGACTAGGCGTAGCACAGATACGCAGTATTTT.

This chain joins TRBV20-1 and TRBJ2-7; D may be TRBD2 (6 bases). The V gene's germline CDR1 is DFQATT and CDR2 SNEGSKA (reference sequence). Trimming removed 6 bases at V and 0 bases at J, with 18 bases between. The CDR3 covers 15 residues. CDR3 DNA: TGCAGTGCAACGATCGCGGGGCTCGGCTCCTACGAGCAGTACTTC. Translated: CSATIAGLGSYEQYF.

The V gene is TRBV7-2, the J gene TRBJ2-7; D call uncertain. The germline gives CDR1 SGHTA, CDR2 FQGNSA. V was pared by 2 bases and J by 5 bases, with 4 bases between. CDR3 length: 11 amino acids. The CDR3 nucleotides read TGTGCCAGCAGCTTAACGGACGAGCAGTACTTC. The encoded protein is CASSLTDEQYF. The full variable domain, with the rest looked up from reference TRBV7-2 and TRBJ2-7, is GAGVSQSPSNKVTEKGKDVELRCDPISGHTALYWYRQSLGQGLEFLIYFQGNSAPDKSGLPSDRFSAERTGGSVSTLTIQRTQQEDSAVYLCASSLTDEQYFGPGTRLTVT.

The rearrangement links TRBV7-2 to TRBJ2-3; D might be TRBD2 (5 bases). V lost 1 base, J lost 0 bases, and 8 bases lay in between. Germline V lookup: CDR1 SGHTA, CDR2 FQGNSA. The CDR3 sequence is 15 residues long. The CDR3 nucleotides read TGTGCCAGCAGCTTAGTACTAGTTAGCACAGATACGCAGTATTTT. Its translation is CASSLVLVSTDTQYF.

This clonotype was seen only a few times. The chain links TRBV9 to TRBJ2-5; a weak D match, TRBD2 (7 bases). CDR3 length: 12 amino acids. The V end was cut by 7 bases, the J end by 5 bases, with 12 bases between. Germline V gene data show CDR1 as SGDLS and CDR2 as YYNGEE. This CDR3 is CASGGGRETQYF. For the CDR3, the DNA is TGTGCCAGCGGGGGGGGGCGGGAGACCCAGTACTTC.

The chain is built from TRBV29-1 and TRBJ2-1, with D unresolved. The V end lost 4 bases, the J end lost 5 bases, and 9 bases lay between the germline ends. The CDR3 has 12 residues. Germline lookup yields CDR1 SQVTM and CDR2 ANQGSEA. This chain's CDR3 is CSVASSDNEQFF. The CDR3 region has the DNA TGCAGCGTTGCCAGTTCAGACAATGAGCAGTTCTTC.

This rearrangement joins TRBV7-3 to TRBJ2-3; 7 bases match TRBD2. The CDR3 loop spans 15 amino acids. The J segment lost 0 bases and the V segment lost 5 bases, leaving 5 bases of the junction unmatched. Germline CDR1 and CDR2: SGHTA and FQGTGA. Here the CDR3 reads CASSPVGGSTDTQYF. For the CDR3, the DNA is TGTGCCAGCAGCCCTGTGGGGGGGAGCACAGATACGCAGTATTTT.

The CDR3 DNA follows: TGCAGCGTTCGGGACGGCACTGAAGCTTTCTTT. As protein: CSVRDGTEAFF. The chain employs TRBV29-1 and TRBJ1-1, with D possibly being TRBD1 (5 bases). Germline V gives CDR1 SQVTM, CDR2 ANQGSEA. This CDR3 has 11 amino acids. V was trimmed by 5 bases and J by 4 bases, leaving 8 bases between them.